Included here is one T cell receptor beta chain sequence, with context. There are 14 residues in the CDR3. With 0 bases clipped from V and 8 bases from J, the junction kept 7 bases outside the gene matches. Germline V CDR1 and CDR2: SGHRS, YFSETQ. Participant-reported clinical history was the basis for cohort assignment. As originally analysed: Researchers report that nucleated cell counts were estimated from reference gene primer amplification. Profiling relied on immunoSEQ multiplex PCR, and the TCRdb table lists in-frame clones only, not all of them. V, J and clone size are taken as reported in that table, and D and trimming were inferred from the DNA itself. Among nearly 200,000 clones listed, roughly 90% were seen once. These data come from a study of blood T cell repertoires in COVID-19. Study information: Collection of acute and convalescent COVID-19 samples took place in the United States, Italy and Spain.

Sequencing input: PBMCs or T cells enriched from blood (not recorded which). The V and J genes are TRBV5-1 and TRBJ1-2, with 7 positions matching TRBD1. This sequence was found in a woman younger than 30 who had recovered from COVID-19. CDR3 sequence (DNA): TGCGCCAGCAGCTTGGTCGCAGGGGGACGGGGCTACACCTTC. Its translation: CASSLVAGGRGYTF.